The clone carrying this T cell receptor beta chain appeared a single time. Samples underwent the assay at deep level. Profiled with immunoSEQ multiplex PCR; TCRdb holds only in-frame clones, not every one. The sample lists 730,000 or so clones; approximately 79% were seen once. The sample originates from a study of shared clonotypes between healthy human individuals. Germline CDR1 and CDR2: SGHTA and FQGNSA. Trimming removed 1 base from V and 4 bases from J, with 16 bases in between. The CDR3 loop spans 16 amino acids. This chain links TRBV7-2 with TRBJ2-5; D is unresolved. The sequenced sample was memory CD4+ T cells sorted from blood. Subset indicated: CD45RA-negative fraction. This TCR was sampled from a woman aged 25 to 39 in good health. CDR3 in DNA: TGTGCCAGCAGCTTAGTCGACCTTAAGGGTGGAGAGACCCAGTACTTC. Amino acids: CASSLVDLKGGETQYF.